Listed below are T cell receptor beta chains from one sample, sequenced in a study of neurological immune-mediated disorders. TCRdb analysed the 5' RACE reads with MiXCR anew, one entry per CDR3 protein. The sample records 32,000 or so distinct CDR3 sequences, 9% to 13% being singletons. The specimen sequenced was PBMCs. These receptors were obtained from a woman aged 55-69 years in good health. CDR3s include the opening cysteine and the closing phenylalanine or tryptophan. D genes are given only for firm matches. The size entry is marked missing in some rows and otherwise reads once, few, many or a size class.

TRBV20-1	many	TRBJ2-7	TRBD2	TGCAGTGCTAGTGACGGGGGGGAGCAGTACTTC	CSASDGGEQYF
TRBV7-3	many	TRBJ1-6	-	TGTGCCAGCAGCTTAACAGGGCCGAATAATTCACCCCTCCACTTT	CASSLTGPNNSPLHF
TRBV7-7	many	TRBJ2-1	-	TGTGCCAGCAGCTTATACGCCTGGCAGGCGCAGTTCTTC	CASSLYAWQAQFF
TRBV12-3/TRBV12-4	many	TRBJ2-3	TRBD2	TGTGCCTCAGGGGGGTCGGAGACTAGCGGGCGGGGTAGCACAGATACGCAGTATTTT	CASGGSETSGRGSTDTQYF
TRBV4-1	many	TRBJ1-1	TRBD1	TGCGCCAGCAGCCAAGGTTGGGGACAGCCCACTGAAGCTTTCTTT	CASSQGWGQPTEAFF
TRBV7-8	many	TRBJ2-2	-	TGTGCCAGCAGCTTTCGGACCGGGGAGCTGTTTTTT	CASSFRTGELFF
TRBV3-1	many	TRBJ2-5	-	TGTGCCAGCAGTCGGGGAGGACAGCAAGAGACCCAGTACTTC	CASSRGGQQETQYF
TRBV5-5	many	TRBJ2-5	TRBD2	TGTGCCAGCAGCAATCTAGCGGGGGACCAAGAGACCCAGTACTTC	CASSNLAGDQETQYF
TRBV3-1	medium-sized	TRBJ1-4	TRBD1	TGTGCCAGCAGCCACGCCGCCGGGACAGAGAATGAAAAACTGTTTTTT	CASSHAAGTENEKLFF
TRBV10-3	few	TRBJ2-3	-	TGTGCCATCAGCGCACAGGGTGGGGGCACAGATACGCAGTATTTT	CAISAQGGGTDTQYF
TRBV5-5	many	TRBJ2-1	TRBD2	TGTGCCAGCAGCTTGGCTAGCGGGGGGGTCTTGGTACCCAATGAGCAGTTCTTC	CASSLASGGVLVPNEQFF
TRBV6-2/TRBV6-3	many	TRBJ2-6	-	TGTGCCAGCAGTCGGAGTACTTCTGGGGCCAACGTCCTGACTTTC	CASSRSTSGANVLTF
TRBV3-1	-	TRBJ1-1	-	TGTGCCAGCAGCCGCACTCAGGGAAATACTGAAGCTTTCTTT	CASSRTQGNTEAFF
TRBV10-3	many	TRBJ1-5	TRBD1	TGTGCCATCAGCGCGGACAGGGACAGCAATCAGCCCCAGCATTTT	CAISADRDSNQPQHF
TRBV9	many	TRBJ1-1	-	TGTGCCAGCAGCGTAGGATTAGGGGAGATGAACACTGAAGCTTTCTTT	CASSVGLGEMNTEAFF
TRBV18	many	TRBJ2-4	-	TGTGCCAGCTCACCCGCTCGGGGGGCTCAAAACATTCAGTACTTC	CASSPARGAQNIQYF
TRBV7-2	many	TRBJ2-7	-	TGTGCCAGCAGCTTGTATTACGAGCAGTACTTC	CASSLYYEQYF
TRBV9	many	TRBJ1-5	-	TGTGCCAGCGGGGCAGGGGATCAGCCCCAGCATTTT	CASGAGDQPQHF
TRBV9	many	TRBJ1-1	-	TGTGCCAGCAGCGCCCAGGGTTACAACACTGAAGCTTTCTTT	CASSAQGYNTEAFF
TRBV5-5	many	TRBJ2-7	-	TGTGCCAGCAGCTGGGGGACGGGGAGCTACGAGCAGTACTTC	CASSWGTGSYEQYF
TRBV5-1	many	TRBJ2-3	-	TGCGCCAGCAGCTTGTCAGGGACTAGCACAGATACGCAGTATTTT	CASSLSGTSTDTQYF
TRBV18	medium-sized	TRBJ2-3	TRBD1	TGTGCCAGCTCAACCTTGACAGGGCATACGCAGTATTTT	CASSTLTGHTQYF
TRBV7-2	many	TRBJ2-2	TRBD1	TGTGCCAGCAGCTTAAGGTCAGGGGGCAACACCGGGGAGCTGTTTTTT	CASSLRSGGNTGELFF
TRBV5-6	many	TRBJ1-1	-	TGTGCCAGCAGTACGGGGGGCGGAACTGAAGCTTTCTTT	CASSTGGGTEAFF
TRBV7-2	many	TRBJ2-2	TRBD2	TGTGCCAGCAGCTTAGGGGGGGGGGCCGGGGAGCTGTTTTTT	CASSLGGGAGELFF
TRBV12-3/TRBV12-4	many	TRBJ1-5	-	TGTGCCAGCAGTTTATTCCGGGCCCGAAATCAGCCCCAGCATTTT	CASSLFRARNQPQHF
TRBV20-1	many	TRBJ1-6	-	TGCAGTGCTCGGCGGTGGGAAAACTCCGATTCACCCCTCCACTTT	CSARRWENSDSPLHF
TRBV20-1	many	TRBJ1-1	-	TGCAGTGCTAGAGCGGGGACTTTTGAAGCTTTCTTT	CSARAGTFEAFF
TRBV20-1	many	TRBJ2-7	TRBD2	TGCAGTGCTAGAGATCCCCTAGCGGGGGGCTACGAGCAGTACTTC	CSARDPLAGGYEQYF
TRBV10-3	many	TRBJ2-1	TRBD2	TGTGCCATCAGTGAAGGACTAGCGGGGTCTAGTGAGCAGTTCTTC	CAISEGLAGSSEQFF
TRBV20-1	many	TRBJ2-1	-	TGCAGTGCTAGGGGGGCAGACAATGAGCAGTTCTTC	CSARGADNEQFF
TRBV7-2	-	TRBJ2-3	-	TGTGCCAGCAGCTCCGGGACTCGAGGGCAGTATTTT	CASSSGTRGQYF
TRBV20-1	many	TRBJ2-3	-	TGCAGTGCTAGAGGGGCCAACCTAATGGATACGCAGTATTTT	CSARGANLMDTQYF
TRBV6-1	many	TRBJ2-5	TRBD2	TGTGCCAGCAGCTTGAGCGGGGGCGAGACCCAGTACTTC	CASSLSGGETQYF
TRBV4-1	many	TRBJ2-1	-	TGCGCCAGCAGCCAAGAAGGGGTCCGCGGCGAGCAGTTCTTC	CASSQEGVRGEQFF
TRBV20-1	many	TRBJ2-4	TRBD1	TGCAGTGCTAGCACAGGGGGCATAAACATTCAGTACTTC	CSASTGGINIQYF
TRBV4-1	many	TRBJ1-2	-	TGCGCCAGCAGCCCCCTTTTGCGGGAACGACGTAACTATGGCTACACCTTC	CASSPLLRERRNYGYTF
TRBV10-3	many	TRBJ1-1	TRBD1	TGTGCCATCACTAAGGCCAGGGGGCTGTCCACTGAAGCTTTCTTT	CAITKARGLSTEAFF
TRBV9	many	TRBJ1-5	-	TGTGCCAGCAGCGTAGGGGCTACAAGTAATCAGCCCCAGCATTTT	CASSVGATSNQPQHF
TRBV5-1	many	TRBJ1-2	-	TGCGCCAGCAGCTTGGGCAGGGAAATCAACTATGGCTACACCTTC	CASSLGREINYGYTF